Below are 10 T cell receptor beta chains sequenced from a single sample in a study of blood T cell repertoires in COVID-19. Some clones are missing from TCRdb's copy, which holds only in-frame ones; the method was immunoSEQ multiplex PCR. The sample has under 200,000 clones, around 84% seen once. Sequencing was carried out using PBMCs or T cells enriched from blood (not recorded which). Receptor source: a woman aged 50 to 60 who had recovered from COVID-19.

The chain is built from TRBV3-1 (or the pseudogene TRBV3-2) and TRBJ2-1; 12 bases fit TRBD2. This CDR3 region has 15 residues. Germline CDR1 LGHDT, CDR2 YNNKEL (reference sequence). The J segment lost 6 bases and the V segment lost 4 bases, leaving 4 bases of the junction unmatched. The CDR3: CASSPGLAGPNEQFF. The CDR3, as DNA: TGTGCCAGCAGCCCCGGACTAGCGGGGCCCAATGAGCAGTTCTTC.

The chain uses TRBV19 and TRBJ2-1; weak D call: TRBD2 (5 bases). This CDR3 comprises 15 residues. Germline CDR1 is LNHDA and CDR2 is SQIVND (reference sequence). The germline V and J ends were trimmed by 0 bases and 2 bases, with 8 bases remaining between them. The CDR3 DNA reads TGTGCCAGTAGTATAGAGGAGGCAGCCTACAATGAGCAGTTCTTC. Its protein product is CASSIEEAAYNEQFF.

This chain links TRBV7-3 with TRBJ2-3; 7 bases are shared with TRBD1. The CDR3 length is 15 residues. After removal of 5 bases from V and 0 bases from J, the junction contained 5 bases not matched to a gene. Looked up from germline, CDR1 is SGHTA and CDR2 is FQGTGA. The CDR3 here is CASSPRQGSTDTQYF. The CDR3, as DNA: TGTGCCAGCAGCCCCCGACAGGGAAGCACAGATACGCAGTATTTT.

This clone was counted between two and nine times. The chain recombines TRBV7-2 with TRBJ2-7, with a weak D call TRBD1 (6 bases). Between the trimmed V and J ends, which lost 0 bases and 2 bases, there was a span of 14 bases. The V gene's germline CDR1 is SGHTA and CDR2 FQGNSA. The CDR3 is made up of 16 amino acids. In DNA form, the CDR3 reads TGTGCCAGCAGCTTAGCAGGGGGTTCGACCCCCTACGAGCAGTACTTC. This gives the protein CASSLAGGSTPYEQYF.

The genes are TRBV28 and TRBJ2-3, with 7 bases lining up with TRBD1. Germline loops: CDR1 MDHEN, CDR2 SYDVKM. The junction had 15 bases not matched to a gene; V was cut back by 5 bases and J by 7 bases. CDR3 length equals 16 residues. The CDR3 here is CASSPIDRVLANTQYF. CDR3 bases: TGTGCCAGCAGTCCCATAGACAGGGTATTGGCAAATACGCAGTATTTT.

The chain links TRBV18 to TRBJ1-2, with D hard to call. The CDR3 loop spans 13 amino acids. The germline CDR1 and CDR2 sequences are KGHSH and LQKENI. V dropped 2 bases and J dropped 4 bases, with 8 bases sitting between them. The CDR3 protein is CASSPALLYGYTF. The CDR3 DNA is TGTGCCAGCTCACCAGCGCTGCTCTATGGCTACACCTTC.

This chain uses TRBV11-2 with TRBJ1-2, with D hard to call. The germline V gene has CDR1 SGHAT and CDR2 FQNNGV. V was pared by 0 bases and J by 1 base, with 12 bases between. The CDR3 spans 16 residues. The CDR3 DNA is TGTGCCAGCAGCTTAGAACGCCCCACAGATAACTATGGCTACACCTTC. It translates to CASSLERPTDNYGYTF.

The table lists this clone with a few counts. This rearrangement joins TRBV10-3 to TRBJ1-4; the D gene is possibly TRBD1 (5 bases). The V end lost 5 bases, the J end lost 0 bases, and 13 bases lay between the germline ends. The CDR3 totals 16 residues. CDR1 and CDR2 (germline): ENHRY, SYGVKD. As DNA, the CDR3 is TGTGCCATCAGTTCAGGGTTACCACCAACTAATGAAAAACTGTTTTTT. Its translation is CAISSGLPPTNEKLFF.

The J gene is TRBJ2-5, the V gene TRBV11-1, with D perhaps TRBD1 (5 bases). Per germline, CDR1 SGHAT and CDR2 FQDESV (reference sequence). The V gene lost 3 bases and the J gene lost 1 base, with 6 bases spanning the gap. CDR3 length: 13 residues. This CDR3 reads CASSLDIQETQYF. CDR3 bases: TGTGCCAGCAGCTTGGACATCCAAGAGACCCAGTACTTC.

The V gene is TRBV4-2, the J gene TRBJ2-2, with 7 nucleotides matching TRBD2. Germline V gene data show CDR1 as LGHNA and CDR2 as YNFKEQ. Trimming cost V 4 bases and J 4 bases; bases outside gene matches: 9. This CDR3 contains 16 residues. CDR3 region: CASSPIPGLPTGELFF. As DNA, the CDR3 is TGTGCCAGCAGCCCAATACCGGGACTACCCACCGGGGAGCTGTTTTTT.